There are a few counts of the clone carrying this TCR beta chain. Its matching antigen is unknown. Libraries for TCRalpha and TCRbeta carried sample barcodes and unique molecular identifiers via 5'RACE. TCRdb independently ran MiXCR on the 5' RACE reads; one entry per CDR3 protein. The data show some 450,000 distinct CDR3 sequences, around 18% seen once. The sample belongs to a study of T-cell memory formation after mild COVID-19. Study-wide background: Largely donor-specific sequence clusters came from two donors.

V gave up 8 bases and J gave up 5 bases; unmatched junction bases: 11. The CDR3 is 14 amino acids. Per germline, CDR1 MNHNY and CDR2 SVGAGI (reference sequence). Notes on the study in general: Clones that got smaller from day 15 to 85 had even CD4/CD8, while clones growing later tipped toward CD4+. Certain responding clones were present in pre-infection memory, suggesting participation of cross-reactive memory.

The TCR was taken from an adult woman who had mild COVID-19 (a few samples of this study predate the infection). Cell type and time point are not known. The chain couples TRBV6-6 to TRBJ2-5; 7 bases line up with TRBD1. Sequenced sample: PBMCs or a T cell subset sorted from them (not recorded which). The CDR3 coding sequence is TGTGCCAGCCGAAATGGACAGGCCCACGAGACCCAGTACTTC. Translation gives CASRNGQAHETQYF.